This TCR beta chain was recorded in a study of blood T cell repertoires in COVID-19. Study-wide context: The United States, Italy and Spain were the sources of the acute and convalescent COVID-19 samples. Sample material is recorded as cDNA or gDNA derived from T cells, B-cell-depleted T cells, or PBMCs.

Germline loops: CDR1 SNHLY, CDR2 FYNNEI. After removal of 6 bases from V and 8 bases from J, the junction contained 8 bases not matched to a gene. This CDR3 region has 15 residues. Method: immunoSEQ multiplex PCR; TCRdb's copy keeps in-frame clones and lacks some. Here the sample spans fewer than 150,000 clones, 70% to 85% being singletons. The TCR sequence derives from a human donor in a cohort sampled during active COVID-19. Specimen: peripheral blood. The rearrangement uses TRBV2 and TRBJ2-1; TRBD1 matches at 12 bases. CDR3 nucleotides: TGTGCCAGCAGGGCCGGGACAGGGGGCGGCTATGAGCAGTTCTTC. It encodes CASRAGTGGGYEQFF.